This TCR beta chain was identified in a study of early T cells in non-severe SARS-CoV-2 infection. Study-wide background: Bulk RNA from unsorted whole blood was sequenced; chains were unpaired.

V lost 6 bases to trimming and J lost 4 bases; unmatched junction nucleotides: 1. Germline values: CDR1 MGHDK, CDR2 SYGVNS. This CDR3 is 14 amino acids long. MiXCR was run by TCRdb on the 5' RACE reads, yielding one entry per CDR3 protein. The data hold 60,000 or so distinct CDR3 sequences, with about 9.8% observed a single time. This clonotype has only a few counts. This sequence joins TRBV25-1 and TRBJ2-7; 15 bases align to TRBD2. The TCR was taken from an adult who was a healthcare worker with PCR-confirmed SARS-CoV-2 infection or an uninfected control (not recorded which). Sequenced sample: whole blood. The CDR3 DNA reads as TGTGCCAGCAGGGGACTAGCGGGAGGATACGAGCAGTACTTC. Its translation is CASRGLAGGYEQYF.